This entry is about one TCR beta chain. The sample is drawn from a study of spatial heterogeneity in lung cancer. Each molecule of TCR cDNA was tagged with one unique molecular identifier. TCRdb re-analysed the 5' RACE reads in MiXCR, keeping a single row per CDR3 protein. This repertoire shows tens of thousands of distinct CDR3 sequences, roughly 19% found once; its top ten account for around a fifth. Documented time point: blood at routine non-recurrence follow-up after resection. The CDR3 consists of 12 residues. V was pared by 6 bases and J by 1 base, with 9 bases between. Germline V lookup: CDR1 DFQATT, CDR2 SNEGSKA (reference sequence).

This sample comprised PBMCs, obtained at follow-up. The TCR originated in a male donor with early-stage non-small cell lung cancer. The rearrangement uses TRBV20-1 and TRBJ1-1; no definite D call. CDR3 sequence: CSALRSNTEAFF. CDR3 coding DNA: TGCAGTGCGCTCCGGTCGAACACTGAAGCTTTCTTT.